This T cell receptor beta chain was sequenced during a study of metastatic and nonmetastatic thyroid tumors. Findings and limits, study-wide: Compared with benign nodules, malignant thyroid tumors were reported to have significantly higher TCR beta diversity in both blood and tumor.

This clone came up a few times. The antigen remains unidentified. This CDR3 is 14 amino acids long. Germline lookup yields CDR1 SGHNT and CDR2 YENEEA. The ends were cut back, 1 base at V and 9 bases at J, with 13 bases in the middle. Thyroid surgery was performed in patients who had received no treatment beforehand. Using MiXCR, TCRdb reanalyzed the PCR reads. The table includes over 25,000 clones, roughly 17% detected once. The sample consisted of blood. The chain links TRBV11-3 to TRBJ2-1; the D gene is possibly TRBD2 (7 bases). The source is a male donor with papillary thyroid cancer or a benign thyroid nodule (not recorded which). Some clones in this sample may be carry-over from other donors' samples. The DNA for the CDR3 is TGTGCCAGCAGCTTAGGCGGGGGCTGGGGTGAGCAGTTCTTC. It codes for CASSLGGGWGEQFF.